The 21 T cell receptor beta chains given below trace back to one sample, sequenced in a study of blood T cells in healthy people across ages. It was with a sample-barcoded 5' primer and a J-beta primer mix that a second PCR of roughly 7 to 12 cycles was run. TCRdb passed the 5' RACE reads through MiXCR, listing each CDR3 protein once. The sample shows approximately 800,000 distinct CDR3 sequences, around 50% of them seen only once. Material for sequencing was blood. Every receptor here comes from a man older than 75 in good health.

The chain has TRBV12-3 or TRBV12-4 and TRBJ2-7; TRBD2 aligns across 12 bases. CDR3 length: 16 residues. The V gene end was trimmed by 4 bases and the J gene end by 6 bases; junction bases not matched to a gene: 10. CDR3 DNA sequence: TGTGCCAGCAGTTCCCCTAGCGGGAGGGCCATAGTCGAGCAGTACTTC. It codes for CASSSPSGRAIVEQYF.

This clonotype was seen only a few times. The J gene is TRBJ2-7, the V gene TRBV29-1; D might be TRBD2 (6 bases). The CDR3 is 13 residues long. V lost 4 bases, J lost 6 bases, and 16 bases lay in between. Germline CDR1 SQVTM, CDR2 ANQGSEA. The CDR3 loop is CSVVWQGGGEQYF. CDR3 nucleotide sequence: TGCAGCGTTGTATGGCAGGGAGGCGGCGAGCAGTACTTC.

This rearrangement joins TRBV20-1 to TRBJ1-6; TRBD1 matches at 7 bases. The V gene's germline CDR1 is DFQATT and CDR2 SNEGSKA (reference sequence). V shed 3 bases, J shed 10 bases, and the junction held 9 bases outside the gene matches. The CDR3 loop spans 14 amino acids. CDR3 sequence (DNA): TGCAGTGCTAGGACAGGGACGAGAAGCTCACCCCTCCACTTT. Protein sequence: CSARTGTRSSPLHF.

The sample holds a few counts of this clonotype. This rearrangement joins TRBV28 to TRBJ2-1, with a weak D call TRBD1 (5 bases). The DNA end is a closer match to TRBJ2-7, so the J assignment may be wrong. This CDR3 region has 12 residues. Per the germline V gene, CDR1 is MDHEN and CDR2 is SYDVKM. The CDR3 is CASTGSYNEQYF. The CDR3 region has the DNA TGTGCCAGCACAGGGTCGTACAATGAGCAGTACTTC.

This clonotype was detected a few times. The genes are TRBV7-2 and TRBJ2-7; tentative D call: TRBD1 (5 bases). Germline V CDR1 and CDR2: SGHTA, FQGNSA. V was trimmed by 8 bases and J by 0 bases, leaving 11 bases between them. CDR3 length: 13 amino acids. CDR3 sequence (DNA): TGTGCCAGCGGATACAGGAGCTCCTACGAGCAGTACTTC. It yields the protein CASGYRSSYEQYF.

Comment on this clonotype: A much more abundant neighbour one base away suggests this may be a read error. This sequence joins TRBV24-1 and TRBJ2-7; D is uncertain. The CDR3 length is 13 residues. In germline, CDR1 is KGHDR, CDR2 SFDVKD. The V end lost 6 bases, the J end lost 7 bases, and 15 bases lay between the germline ends. CDR3 loop: CATSIGLHNEQYF. CDR3 nucleotides: TGTGCCACCAGTATTGGCCTTCACAATGAGCAGTACTTC.

V and J are TRBV29-1 and TRBJ2-3; 8 positions agree with TRBD2. Losses at the gene ends were 6 bases for V and 5 bases for J; bases not matched to a gene: 10. Germline V CDR1 and CDR2: SQVTM, ANQGSEA. This CDR3 comprises 14 residues. CDR3 sequence (DNA): TGCAGCGTCGCTGGCCGCGGGAGGATAGATACGCAGTATTTT. As protein: CSVAGRGRIDTQYF.

The chain joins TRBV27 to TRBJ2-7; 8 bases are shared with TRBD1. Germline V gene lookup returns CDR1 MNHEY and CDR2 SMNVEV (reference sequence). The CDR3 has 14 amino acids. The V gene end was trimmed by 5 bases and the J gene end by 4 bases; junction bases not matched to a gene: 7. This CDR3 reads CASSNAGGWYEQYF. In DNA, the CDR3 is TGTGCCAGCAGTAACGCAGGGGGCTGGTACGAGCAGTACTTC.

This clonotype was seen once. V usage is TRBV10-3 and J usage is TRBJ2-5; 8 bases match TRBD2. The J call may be faulty, since TRBJ2-7 better matches the DNA end. Germline lookup yields CDR1 ENHRY and CDR2 SYGVKD. CDR3 length equals 16 residues. CDR3 sequence (DNA): TGTGCCATCAGTGAGCCTCGCAGCGGGGGCTCCTACGAGCAGTACTTC. Translated, it gives CAISEPRSGGSYEQYF.

The chain couples TRBV6-5 to TRBJ1-4; the D gene is possibly TRBD1 (6 bases). Germline loops: CDR1 MNHEY, CDR2 SVGAGI. Trimming removed 2 bases at V and 6 bases at J, with 13 bases between. This CDR3 comprises 15 residues. CDR3 nucleotides: TGTGCCAGCAGTTACGGAACAGGGTTTGATGAAAAACTGTTTTTT. Translation gives CASSYGTGFDEKLFF.

This chain links TRBV15 with TRBJ2-3, with TRBD2 matching over 15 bases. In germline, CDR1 is LNHNV, CDR2 YYDKDF (reference sequence). The CDR3 length is 16 residues. V was pared by 3 bases and J by 5 bases, with 3 bases of the junction left unmatched. The CDR3 region has the DNA TGTGCCACCAGCAGGGGACTAGCGGGAGGTGAAGATACGCAGTATTTT. As protein: CATSRGLAGGEDTQYF.

The CDR3 DNA follows: TGTGCCAGCAATTTCAGGTCCGCCACGAATACGCAGTATTTT. Protein product: CASNFRSATNTQYF. V is TRBV12-3 or TRBV12-4 and J is TRBJ2-3; D is unresolved. The CDR3 consists of 14 residues. The V end lost 7 bases, the J end lost 7 bases, and 18 bases lay between the germline ends.

V is TRBV5-1 and J is TRBJ2-7; no clear D gene. The end of the DNA is better explained by TRBJ2-5, so the J call may be wrong. The CDR3 is 14 residues long. Germline CDR1 and CDR2: SGHRS and YFSETQ. DNA for the CDR3: TGCGCCAGCAGCTGGCCCGGAGCGCATGAGACCCAGTACTTC. Amino acids: CASSWPGAHETQYF.

This clonotype was observed a handful of times. The chain couples TRBV20-1 to TRBJ2-1; 14 positions agree with TRBD2. V shed 5 bases and J 8 bases; nucleotides not matched to a gene: 2. Germline values: CDR1 DFQATT, CDR2 SNEGSKA (reference sequence). This CDR3 has 13 amino acids. The CDR3 loop is CSAPGLAGDEQFF. The CDR3 nucleotides are TGCAGTGCTCCGGGACTAGCGGGAGATGAGCAGTTCTTC.

The chain carries TRBV4-3 and TRBJ2-1; the match to TRBD1 covers 9 bases. Germline loops: CDR1 LGHNA, CDR2 YSLEER. V shed 0 bases and J 4 bases; nucleotides not matched to a gene: 10. The CDR3 runs to 18 residues. The CDR3 DNA sequence: TGCGCCAGCAGCCAAGATCCGACAGGACAGGGGTCGTACAATGAGCAGTTCTTC. The encoded protein is CASSQDPTGQGSYNEQFF.

This chain uses TRBV5-1 with TRBJ2-3, with D possibly being TRBD2 (6 bases). The germline V gene has CDR1 SGHRS and CDR2 YFSETQ. The length of the CDR3 is 15 residues. Between the trimmed V and J ends, which lost 0 bases and 4 bases, there was a span of 12 bases. CDR3 nucleotide sequence: TGCGCCAGCAGCTTGGGTTCGGGAGACGCAGATACGCAGTATTTT. It specifies CASSLGSGDADTQYF.

This clonotype was observed a few times. This chain joins TRBV29-1 and TRBJ2-7; 9 nucleotides align to TRBD2. Per the germline V gene, CDR1 is SQVTM and CDR2 is ANQGSEA. The ends lost 6 bases at V and 0 bases at J; junction bases unmatched: 6. The CDR3 loop spans 14 amino acids. CDR3 sequence reads: CSVLAGASSYEQYF. In DNA form, the CDR3 reads TGCAGCGTATTAGCGGGAGCGAGCTCCTACGAGCAGTACTTC.

This clonotype was recorded a few times. The chain joins TRBV2 to TRBJ2-7; no clear D. The CDR3 totals 13 residues. Germline assignment: CDR1 SNHLY and CDR2 FYNNEI. Trimming shortened V by 1 base and J by 7 bases, and 11 bases separated the two germline ends. CDR3 nucleotide sequence: TGTGCCAGCAGTGAAGGGGCGCCCTGGGAGCAGTACTTC. This sequence encodes CASSEGAPWEQYF.

This clonotype was recorded a few times. This sequence joins TRBV24-1 and TRBJ2-7; 8 bases are shared with TRBD1. The length of the CDR3 is 15 residues. From germline, CDR1 is KGHDR and CDR2 SFDVKD. V shed 4 bases and J 3 bases; nucleotides not matched to a gene: 7. This CDR3 reads CATSDPGTGIYEQYF. For the CDR3, the DNA is TGTGCCACCAGTGACCCCGGGACAGGCATCTACGAGCAGTACTTC.

The rearrangement links TRBV6-2 or TRBV6-3 to TRBJ2-1; weak D call: TRBD2 (5 bases). The CDR3 runs to 16 residues. Trimming pared 8 bases from V and 7 bases from J, leaving 24 bases between. The germline V gene encodes CDR1 MNHEY and CDR2 SVGEGT. CDR3 nucleotides: TGTGCCAGCGCTGGGGTGAGGGCGGCTGCGATGAATGAGCAGTTCTTC. This encodes CASAGVRAAAMNEQFF.

This clonotype was seen more than once but under ten times. V gene TRBV2 combines with J gene TRBJ2-7; 7 bases are shared with TRBD1. The germline V gene encodes CDR1 SNHLY and CDR2 FYNNEI. The V and J ends lost 3 bases and 5 bases, in that order; junction bases with no gene match: 10. The CDR3 contains 15 residues. Here the CDR3 DNA reads TGTGCCAGCAGTGACTGGGACAGCCTTTCCAACGAGCAGTACTTC. Encoded protein: CASSDWDSLSNEQYF.